The present entry profiles one T cell receptor beta chain with its context. Germline V lookup: CDR1 MGHRA, CDR2 YSYEKL. V lost 0 bases and J 4 bases, leaving 12 bases between the germline ends. The CDR3 sequence is 16 residues long. Libraries were prepared by immunoSEQ multiplex PCR; TCRdb keeps only in-frame clonotypes and omits some of them. The sample lists more than 90,000 clones; roughly nine tenths were seen once. The data are from a study of cytomegalovirus exposure and HLA in healthy donors. About the study: According to later analysis, the same platform produced the 120 or so validation and over 600 first-cohort repertoires.

V usage is TRBV4-1 and J usage is TRBJ1-4; possible D gene TRBD1, 5 bases. This TCR derives from a man younger than 35 in good health and CMV-seropositive. Sequenced input: PBMCs. In DNA form, the CDR3 reads TGCGCCAGCAGCCAAGATTACCCGGGGGTTAATGAAAAACTGTTTTTT. It translates to CASSQDYPGVNEKLFF.